The 2 T cell receptor beta chains reported below all come from one sample, sequenced in a study of cytomegalovirus exposure and HLA in healthy donors. Assay used: immunoSEQ multiplex PCR; TCRdb lists only in-frame clones, some missing. The table shows more than 250,000 clones, with just over 85% occurring only once. The sample comprised PBMCs. The receptors originated from a woman aged 18-30 years in good health and CMV-seronegative.

This clone was seen once. At one end, the junction sequence differs from germline, possibly due to a read error. The V and J genes are TRBV6-5 and TRBJ1-4; D gene ambiguous. The CDR3 consists of 14 residues. Per the germline V gene, CDR1 is MNHEY and CDR2 is SVGAGI. The CDR3 DNA is TGTGCCAGCAGTTACCGGACTTCTAAGGAAAAACTGTTTTTT. Its protein is CASSYRTSKEKLFF.

This chain links TRBV27 with TRBJ1-5; D not certain. Germline V lookup: CDR1 MNHEY, CDR2 SMNVEV (reference sequence). The CDR3 length is 12 residues. Trimming removed 6 bases at V and 9 bases at J, with 12 bases between. The CDR3: CASSFPPWPQHF. The DNA for the CDR3 is TGTGCCAGCAGCTTCCCCCCGTGGCCCCAGCATTTT.